Below are 25 T cell receptor beta chains sequenced from a single sample in a study of control samples from healthy donors and cancer patients. TCRdb's table, derived via immunoSEQ multiplex PCR, lists solely in-frame clones and lacks some. Counted here are 50,000 to 70,000 clones, over 75% occurring once; the ten biggest clones make up 3.5% to 4%. Sequences were obtained from blood. The receptor source for this set is a man aged 45-60 years in good health.

The chain joins TRBV24-1 to TRBJ2-7; TRBD1 agrees at 7 bases. The CDR3 contains 15 residues. The V gene end was trimmed by 6 bases and the J gene end by 3 bases; junction bases not matched to a gene: 10. The germline V gene encodes CDR1 KGHDR and CDR2 SFDVKD. The CDR3 coding sequence is TGTGCCACCAGTCGTATGACAGGGCGATTCTACGAGCAGTACTTC. This codes for CATSRMTGRFYEQYF.

This chain links TRBV7-8 with TRBJ2-1; 8 nucleotides align to TRBD1. With V trimmed by 2 bases and J by 7 bases, 10 bases remained unmatched. Germline V gives CDR1 SGHVS, CDR2 FQNEAQ. The CDR3 loop spans 16 amino acids. The CDR3 DNA is TGTGCCAGCAGCTTATACGGGGGAACAGGGGGGAATGAGCAGTTCTTC. Its protein product is CASSLYGGTGGNEQFF.

This chain joins TRBV6-5 and TRBJ1-6; D is undetermined. This CDR3 spans 14 amino acids. Germline V gene sequence: CDR1 MNHEY, CDR2 SVGAGI. V was pared by 7 bases and J by 8 bases, with 15 bases between. CDR3 loop: CASTPGRYDSPLHF. The CDR3 DNA reads as TGTGCCAGCACCCCGGGTAGATACGATTCACCCCTCCACTTT.

This chain uses TRBV19 with TRBJ1-2; 8 bases map to TRBD1. CDR1 LNHDA and CDR2 SQIVND come from the germline V gene (reference sequence). With V trimmed by 7 bases and J by 4 bases, 11 bases remained unmatched. This CDR3 contains 15 residues. CDR3 DNA sequence: TGTGCCAGTACCCCCGGGACAGGTTCCACCTATGGCTACACCTTC. Translation: CASTPGTGSTYGYTF.

V and J are TRBV3-1 (or the pseudogene TRBV3-2) and TRBJ2-7, with D possibly being TRBD1 (5 bases). The CDR3 runs to 15 residues. CDR1 and CDR2 from the germline V gene are LGHDT and YNNKEL (reference sequence). Trimming left V 7 bases short and J 4 bases short, with 20 bases between. In DNA form, the CDR3 reads TGTGCCAGCACCCTAGGACATTCCCTCGGGTACGAGCAGTACTTC. It codes for CASTLGHSLGYEQYF.

The chain is built from TRBV5-1 and TRBJ2-3; 10 bases match TRBD2. This CDR3 is built from 15 residues. V lost 7 bases, J lost 0 bases, and 5 bases stayed unmatched. The germline V gene encodes CDR1 SGHRS and CDR2 YFSETQ. The DNA for the CDR3 is TGCGCCAGCGGCACTAGCGGGACTAGCACAGATACGCAGTATTTT. Protein sequence: CASGTSGTSTDTQYF.

The chain recombines TRBV5-5 with TRBJ2-1, with D possibly matching TRBD1 (5 bases). CDR1 is SGHKS and CDR2 is YYEKEE in the germline V gene (reference sequence). The CDR3 is 14 residues long. Trimming removed 4 bases from V and 3 bases from J, with 11 bases in between. DNA for the CDR3: TGTGCCAGCAGCCAACAGGAACACTACAATGAGCAGTTCTTC. It translates to CASSQQEHYNEQFF.

This chain joins TRBV6-6 and TRBJ2-1, with D perhaps matching TRBD1 (5 bases). This CDR3 is 15 amino acids long. V was clipped by 2 bases and J by 5 bases, with 13 bases between them. Germline-derived CDR1 and CDR2 are MNHNY and SVGAGI (reference sequence). The CDR3 here is CASSYQVREDNEQFF. Here the CDR3 DNA reads TGTGCCAGCAGTTACCAAGTCAGGGAAGACAATGAGCAGTTCTTC.

V is TRBV5-6 and J is TRBJ2-1; no clear D. CDR3 size: 15 residues. The germline V gene has CDR1 SGHDT and CDR2 YYEEEE. V was pared by 2 bases and J by 2 bases, with 11 bases between. CDR3 in amino acids: CASSLGPGPYNEQFF. DNA of the CDR3: TGTGCCAGCAGCTTAGGGCCGGGTCCCTACAATGAGCAGTTCTTC.

The chain couples TRBV6-5 to TRBJ2-1; a weak D match, TRBD2 (7 bases). The ends were cut back, 6 bases at V and 6 bases at J, with 12 bases in the middle. CDR1 and CDR2 from the germline V gene are MNHEY and SVGAGI. The CDR3 spans 13 residues. The chain's CDR3 is CASRKGGANEQFF. As DNA, the CDR3 is TGTGCCAGCAGAAAAGGGGGGGCCAATGAGCAGTTCTTC.

The CDR3, as DNA: TGTGCCATCAGCGAATCTAGCGGGCTCTCTGGGGCCAACGTCCTGACTTTC. The encoded protein is CAISESSGLSGANVLTF. This chain joins TRBV10-3 and TRBJ2-6, with TRBD2 matching over 8 bases. With 6 bases clipped from V and 0 bases from J, the junction kept 7 bases outside the gene matches. In germline, CDR1 is ENHRY, CDR2 SYGVKD. The CDR3 spans 17 residues.

The J gene is TRBJ1-2, the V gene TRBV28; a possible D gene is TRBD1 (5 bases). V shed 2 bases and J shed 4 bases, with 14 bases lying between them. CDR3 size: 15 residues. The V gene's germline CDR1 is MDHEN and CDR2 SYDVKM. Here the CDR3 DNA reads TGTGCCAGCAGTTTAAACGCAGGGTCGGGCTATGGCTACACCTTC. As protein: CASSLNAGSGYGYTF.

This clone came up once. The chain employs TRBV2 and TRBJ2-3; 10 positions agree with TRBD2. There are 15 residues in the CDR3. CDR1 and CDR2 (germline): SNHLY, FYNNEI. V shed 7 bases, J shed 4 bases, and the junction held 8 bases outside the gene matches. The CDR3 loop reads CASTQREGFSDTQYF. The CDR3 DNA follows: TGTGCCAGCACCCAGCGGGAGGGTTTTTCAGATACGCAGTATTTT.

This chain joins TRBV4-2 and TRBJ2-7; D not certain. With 4 bases removed from V and 0 bases from J, the gap between germline ends came to 13 bases. This CDR3 contains 15 residues. The germline CDR1 and CDR2 sequences are LGHNA and YNFKEQ. This CDR3 reads CASSPNDGSSYEQYF. CDR3 bases: TGTGCCAGCAGCCCTAACGACGGAAGCTCCTACGAGCAGTACTTC.

The chain employs TRBV5-1 and TRBJ1-2; 9 bases fit TRBD1. The V gene end was trimmed by 0 bases and the J gene end by 6 bases; junction bases not matched to a gene: 3. Germline lookup yields CDR1 SGHRS and CDR2 YFSETQ. The CDR3 contains 14 residues. The CDR3 protein is CASSLDRTGDGYTF. In DNA, the CDR3 is TGCGCCAGCAGCTTGGATCGGACAGGGGATGGCTACACCTTC.

This chain links TRBV5-4 with TRBJ2-2; no reliable D call. The length of the CDR3 is 17 residues. Trimming removed 6 bases at V and 2 bases at J, with 20 bases between. Germline assignment: CDR1 SGHNT and CDR2 YYREEE (reference sequence). DNA of the CDR3: TGTGCCAGCACCCCCCCCAACCCCGGATCCAACACCGGGGAGCTGTTTTTT. This gives the protein CASTPPNPGSNTGELFF.

In nucleotides, the CDR3 is TGTGCCAGCAGTATTCCAGCCCTCGGGTTTGGCTACACCTTC. Translation gives CASSIPALGFGYTF. V gene TRBV28 combines with J gene TRBJ1-2; D gene unclear. Between the trimmed V and J ends, which lost 5 bases and 7 bases, there was a span of 17 bases. CDR3 size: 14 residues. Germline-derived CDR1 and CDR2 are MDHEN and SYDVKM.

The gene calls are TRBV7-8 and TRBJ1-6; TRBD1 might be the D (5 bases). Trimming left V 2 bases short and J 10 bases short, with 15 bases between. CDR1 SGHVS and CDR2 FQNEAQ come from the germline V gene. This CDR3 contains 15 residues. CDR3 nucleotide sequence: TGTGCCAGCAGCTTAAGAGGGGAGGTGCACTCACCCCTCCACTTT. It encodes CASSLRGEVHSPLHF.

The V gene is TRBV24-1, the J gene TRBJ1-4; no definite D call. Per germline, CDR1 KGHDR and CDR2 SFDVKD. Trimming shortened V by 3 bases and J by 8 bases, and 6 bases separated the two germline ends. The CDR3 runs to 12 residues. The CDR3 reads CATSDGGEKLFF. CDR3 DNA: TGTGCCACCAGTGATGGAGGGGAAAAACTGTTTTTT.

This clone was detected only a few times. This chain links TRBV7-2 with TRBJ1-4; no definite D call. The V end was cut by 1 base, the J end by 3 bases, with 9 bases between. Germline loops: CDR1 SGHTA, CDR2 FQGNSA. The CDR3 length is 15 residues. In nucleotides, the CDR3 is TGTGCCAGCAGCTTAGACACTTATCCTAATGAAAAACTGTTTTTT. Its translation: CASSLDTYPNEKLFF. The full variable domain, in which reference TRBV7-2 and TRBJ1-4 provide the parts outside the CDR3, is GAGVSQSPSNKVTEKGKDVELRCDPISGHTALYWYRQSLGQGLEFLIYFQGNSAPDKSGLPSDRFSAERTGGSVSTLTIQRTQQEDSAVYLCASSLDTYPNEKLFFGSGTQLSVL.

The chain is built from TRBV15 and TRBJ2-5; D gene uncertain. Trimming shortened V by 0 bases and J by 7 bases, and 12 bases separated the two germline ends. Germline loops: CDR1 LNHNV, CDR2 YYDKDF (reference sequence). The CDR3 has 14 residues. CDR3 DNA: TGTGCCACCAGCAGAGAAAACAAGGGATCGACCCAGTACTTC. It codes for CATSRENKGSTQYF.

This clone was seen once. The chain recombines TRBV18 with TRBJ2-2; D gene uncertain. This CDR3 is 15 amino acids long. Germline CDR1 KGHSH, CDR2 LQKENI. V was pared by 2 bases and J by 5 bases, with 12 bases between. The DNA of the CDR3 is TGTGCCAGCTCACCAAAAGTCTCTGGGACCGGGGAGCTGTTTTTT. This gives the protein CASSPKVSGTGELFF.

This chain joins TRBV6-1 and TRBJ1-5; TRBD1 might be the D (5 bases). This CDR3 spans 14 amino acids. V was cut by 1 base and J by 9 bases, with 13 bases left in between. Per the germline V gene, CDR1 is MNHNS and CDR2 is SASEGT. The CDR3 nucleotides read TGTGCCAGCAGTGAAGGTCGGGGGAGGCGGCCCCAGCATTTT. Its translation is CASSEGRGRRPQHF.

J is TRBJ2-7 and V is TRBV6-1, with D unclear. Germline V gives CDR1 MNHNS, CDR2 SASEGT. V lost 2 bases to trimming and J lost 4 bases, with 12 bases between them. The CDR3 totals 14 residues. The CDR3, as DNA: TGTGCCAGCAGTGAAATCTTGGTCGTGTACGAGCAGTACTTC. Translating gives CASSEILVVYEQYF.

The CDR3 DNA sequence: TGTGCCAGCAGTCTCCCTAGCGGGAGAGGTACGCAGTATTTT. Translation gives CASSLPSGRGTQYF. V usage is TRBV28 and J usage is TRBJ2-3, with 10 bases aligning to TRBD2. This CDR3 region has 14 residues. CDR1 MDHEN and CDR2 SYDVKM come from the germline V gene. J lost 8 bases, V lost 5 bases, and 7 bases had no gene match.